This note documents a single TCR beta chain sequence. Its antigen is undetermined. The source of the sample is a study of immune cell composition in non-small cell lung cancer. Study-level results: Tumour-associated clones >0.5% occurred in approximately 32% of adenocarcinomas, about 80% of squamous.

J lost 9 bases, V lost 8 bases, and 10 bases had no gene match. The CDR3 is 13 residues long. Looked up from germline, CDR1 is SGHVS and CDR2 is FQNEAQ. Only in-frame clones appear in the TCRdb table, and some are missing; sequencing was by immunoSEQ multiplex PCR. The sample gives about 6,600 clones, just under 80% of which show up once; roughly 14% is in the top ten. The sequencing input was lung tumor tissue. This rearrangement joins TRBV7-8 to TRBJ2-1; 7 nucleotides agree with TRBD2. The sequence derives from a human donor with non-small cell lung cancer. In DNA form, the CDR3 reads TGTGCCAGCCTAGGGACTACTAGCTCTGAGCAGTTCTTC. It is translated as CASLGTTSSEQFF. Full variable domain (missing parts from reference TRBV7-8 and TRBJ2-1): GAGVSQSPRYKVAKRGQDVALRCDPISGHVSLFWYQQALGQGPEFLTYFQNEAQLDKSGLPSDRFFAERPEGSVSTLKIQRTQQEDSAVYLCASLGTTSSEQFFGPGTRLTVL.